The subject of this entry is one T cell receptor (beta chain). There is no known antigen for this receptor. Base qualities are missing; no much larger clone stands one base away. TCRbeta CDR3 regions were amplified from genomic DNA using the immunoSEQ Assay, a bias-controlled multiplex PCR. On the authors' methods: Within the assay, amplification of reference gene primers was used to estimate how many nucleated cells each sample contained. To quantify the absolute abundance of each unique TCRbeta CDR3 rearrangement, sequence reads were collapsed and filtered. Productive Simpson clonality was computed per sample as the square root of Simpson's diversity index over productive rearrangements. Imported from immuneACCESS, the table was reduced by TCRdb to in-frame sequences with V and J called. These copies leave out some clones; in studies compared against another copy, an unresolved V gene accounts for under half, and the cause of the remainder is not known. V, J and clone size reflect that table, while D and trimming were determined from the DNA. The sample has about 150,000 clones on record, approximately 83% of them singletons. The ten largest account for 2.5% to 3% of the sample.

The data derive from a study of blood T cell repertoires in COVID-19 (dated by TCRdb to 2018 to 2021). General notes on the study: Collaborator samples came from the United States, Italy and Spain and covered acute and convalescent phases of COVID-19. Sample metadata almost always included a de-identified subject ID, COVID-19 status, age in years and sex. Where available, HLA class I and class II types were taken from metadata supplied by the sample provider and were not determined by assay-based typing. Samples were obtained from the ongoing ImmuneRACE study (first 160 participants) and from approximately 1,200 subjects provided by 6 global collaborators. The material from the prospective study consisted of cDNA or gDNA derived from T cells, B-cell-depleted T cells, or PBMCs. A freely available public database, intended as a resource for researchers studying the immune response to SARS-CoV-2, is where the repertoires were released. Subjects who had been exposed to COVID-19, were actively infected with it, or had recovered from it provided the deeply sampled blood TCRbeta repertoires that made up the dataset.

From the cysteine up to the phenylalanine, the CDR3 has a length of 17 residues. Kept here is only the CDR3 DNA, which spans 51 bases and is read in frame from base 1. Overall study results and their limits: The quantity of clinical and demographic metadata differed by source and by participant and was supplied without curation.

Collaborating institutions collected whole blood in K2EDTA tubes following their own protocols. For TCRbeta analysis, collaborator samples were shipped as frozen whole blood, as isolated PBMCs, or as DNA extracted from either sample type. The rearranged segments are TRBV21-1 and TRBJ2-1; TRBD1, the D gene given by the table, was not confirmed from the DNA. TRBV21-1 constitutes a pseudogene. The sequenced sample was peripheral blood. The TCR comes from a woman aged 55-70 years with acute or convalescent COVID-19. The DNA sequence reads TGTGCCAGCAGCAATGGGACAGTCAAAAGCTCCTACAATGAGCAGTTCTTC. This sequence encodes CASSNGTVKSSYNEQFF.